This is a list of T cell receptor beta chains from one sample in a study of blood T cell repertoires in COVID-19. Some clones are missing from TCRdb's copy, which holds only in-frame ones; the method was immunoSEQ multiplex PCR. The data hold 150,000 or so clones, with approximately 88% observed a single time. Specimen: PBMCs or T cells enriched from blood (not recorded which). All receptors come from a woman aged 55-70 years who had recovered from COVID-19. Each CDR3 is given with its conserved first and last residue. Fields, in order: clone size, V gene, J gene, CDR3 protein. Clone size, where shown, is once, few, many, or a class for clones that have expanded.

clone_size: NA; v_call: TRBV18; j_call: TRBJ1-1; cdr3_aa: CASSTTQGTEAFF
clone_size: NA; v_call: TRBV19; j_call: TRBJ1-1; cdr3_aa: CASSPKILVNTEAFF
clone_size: NA; v_call: TRBV9; j_call: TRBJ2-7; cdr3_aa: CASSVSALTYEQYF
clone_size: NA; v_call: TRBV18; j_call: TRBJ2-1; cdr3_aa: CASSPRLGQGKDEQFF
clone_size: NA; v_call: TRBV19; j_call: TRBJ2-3; cdr3_aa: CASTGTSGSTDTQYF
clone_size: NA; v_call: TRBV19; j_call: TRBJ2-1; cdr3_aa: CATRSGGTGLVSAEQFF
clone_size: few; v_call: TRBV7-8; j_call: TRBJ2-7; cdr3_aa: CASSLYPGRISYEQYF
clone_size: NA; v_call: TRBV7-9; j_call: TRBJ2-6; cdr3_aa: CASGGSGTSGSGANVLTF
clone_size: once; v_call: TRBV28; j_call: TRBJ2-5; cdr3_aa: CASSLPDSRTQYF
clone_size: NA; v_call: TRBV7-3; j_call: TRBJ2-2; cdr3_aa: CASSRGTGETGELFF
clone_size: NA; v_call: TRBV11-2; j_call: TRBJ2-2; cdr3_aa: CASSFGLKTGELFF
clone_size: NA; v_call: TRBV7-2; j_call: TRBJ1-1; cdr3_aa: CASSRVGRQEAFF